This TCR beta chain is drawn from a study of cytomegalovirus exposure and HLA in healthy donors. With 60 Vbeta and 13 Jbeta primers, the PCR was carried out. Profiled with immunoSEQ multiplex PCR; TCRdb holds only in-frame clones, not every one. The sample consists of around 150,000 clones, 76% of them appearing once. Only one count was recorded for this clone. V trimming: 5 bases; J trimming: 0 bases; junction bases outside the gene matches: 4. The CDR3 sequence is 15 residues long. The germline CDR1 and CDR2 sequences are SEHNR and FQNEAQ (reference sequence). The sample consisted of PBMCs. The clonotype originates from a woman aged 40 to 49 in good health and CMV-seronegative. The chain employs TRBV7-9 and TRBJ1-5; 7 nucleotides agree with TRBD1. CDR3 protein: CASSTTGNSNQPQHF. CDR3 coding DNA: TGTGCCAGCAGCACGACAGGGAATAGCAATCAGCCCCAGCATTTT.